The subject of this entry is one T cell receptor beta chain. Its antigen remains unidentified. These data belong to a study of post-analysis software for immune sequencing data. Findings and limits, study-wide: In patients, TRBV5-6, TRBV5-1 and TRBV20-1 belonged to five TRBV segments found more frequently than in controls.

This CDR3 is 12 amino acids long. V lost 5 bases to trimming and J lost 5 bases, with 9 bases between them. From germline, CDR1 is MNHEY and CDR2 SVGAGI. Included in the TCR beta cDNA libraries were unique molecular identifiers. TCRdb independently ran MiXCR on the PCR reads; one entry per CDR3 protein. The sample includes around 440,000 distinct CDR3 sequences, around 40% of them seen just once. What was sequenced was blood. This clonotype was obtained from a girl aged 5-17 years with multiple sclerosis. The rearrangement joins TRBV6-5 to TRBJ1-1, with D maybe TRBD1 (5 bases). Written as DNA, the CDR3 is TGTGCCAGCAGTCCAGGGCCTACTGAAGCTTTCTTT. Its protein is CASSPGPTEAFF.